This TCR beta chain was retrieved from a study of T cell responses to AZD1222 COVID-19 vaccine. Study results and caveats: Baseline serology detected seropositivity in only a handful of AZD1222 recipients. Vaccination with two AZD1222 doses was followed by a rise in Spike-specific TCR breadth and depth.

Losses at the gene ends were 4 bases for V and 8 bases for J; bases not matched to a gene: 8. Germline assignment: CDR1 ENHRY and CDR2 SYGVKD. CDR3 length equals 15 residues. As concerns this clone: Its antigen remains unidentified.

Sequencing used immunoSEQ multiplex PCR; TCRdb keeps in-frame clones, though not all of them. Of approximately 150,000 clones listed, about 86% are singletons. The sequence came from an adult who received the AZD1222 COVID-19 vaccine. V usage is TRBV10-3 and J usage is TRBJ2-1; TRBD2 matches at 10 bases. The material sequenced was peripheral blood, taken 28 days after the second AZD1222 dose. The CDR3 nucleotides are TGTGCCATCAGTGGTGCCAGCGGGGGGGTTGATGAGCAGTTCTTC. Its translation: CAISGASGGVDEQFF.